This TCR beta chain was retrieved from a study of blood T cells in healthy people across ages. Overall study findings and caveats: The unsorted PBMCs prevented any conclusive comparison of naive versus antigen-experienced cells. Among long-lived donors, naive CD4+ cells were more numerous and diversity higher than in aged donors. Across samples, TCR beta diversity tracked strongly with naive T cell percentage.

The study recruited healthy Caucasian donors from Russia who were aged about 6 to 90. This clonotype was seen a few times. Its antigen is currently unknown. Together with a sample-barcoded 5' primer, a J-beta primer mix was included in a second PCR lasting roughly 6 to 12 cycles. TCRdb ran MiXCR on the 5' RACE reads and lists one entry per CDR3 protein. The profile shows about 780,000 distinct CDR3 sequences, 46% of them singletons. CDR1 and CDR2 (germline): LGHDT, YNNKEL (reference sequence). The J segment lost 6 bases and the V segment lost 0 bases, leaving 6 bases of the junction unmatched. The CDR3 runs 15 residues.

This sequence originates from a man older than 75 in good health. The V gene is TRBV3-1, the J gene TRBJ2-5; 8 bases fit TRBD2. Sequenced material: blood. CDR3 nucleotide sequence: TGTGCCAGCAGCCAAGATAGTCTAGCGGGTCAGACCCAGTACTTC. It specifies CASSQDSLAGQTQYF.